This is a list of T cell receptor beta chains from one sample in a study of cytomegalovirus exposure and HLA in healthy donors. Produced via immunoSEQ multiplex PCR; TCRdb's table is partial and in-frame only. The sample contains 250,000 to 350,000 clones, roughly 88% of which appear only once. The specimen was PBMCs. The receptors here all came from a man between 40 and 49 years old in good health and CMV-seropositive. The CDR3 runs from the conserved cysteine through the conserved F or W. A D gene is named only where the DNA matches it firmly. Only some rows state a clone size, as once, few, many or a class for expanded clones.

V gene: TRBV30; D gene: NA; clone size: NA; J gene: TRBJ2-7; CDR3 protein: CAWSQSYSDEQYF; CDR3 DNA: TGTGCCTGGAGTCAGAGTTATAGCGACGAGCAGTACTTC
V gene: TRBV5-1; D gene: TRBD1; clone size: NA; J gene: TRBJ2-4; CDR3 protein: CASSLGPTGGDIQYF; CDR3 DNA: TGCGCCAGCAGCTTGGGTCCGACAGGGGGGGACATTCAGTACTTC
V gene: TRBV19; D gene: TRBD2; clone size: NA; J gene: TRBJ2-7; CDR3 protein: CASSMTPGGGGPYEQYF; CDR3 DNA: TGTGCCAGTAGTATGACCCCCGGCGGGGGGGGCCCCTACGAGCAGTACTTC
V gene: TRBV4-3; D gene: TRBD2; clone size: once; J gene: TRBJ2-3; CDR3 protein: CASSHAPAGGPSGTDTQYF; CDR3 DNA: TGCGCCAGCAGCCACGCCCCAGCGGGAGGGCCCTCGGGCACAGATACGCAGTATTTT
V gene: TRBV27; D gene: NA; clone size: NA; J gene: TRBJ2-7; CDR3 protein: CASSTGPLYEQYF; CDR3 DNA: TGTGCCAGCTCGACAGGTCCACTCTACGAGCAGTACTTC
V gene: TRBV6-5; D gene: TRBD2; clone size: NA; J gene: TRBJ2-7; CDR3 protein: CASSSLGGGYEQYF; CDR3 DNA: TGTGCCAGCAGTTCCCTCGGGGGAGGGTACGAGCAGTACTTC
V gene: TRBV27; D gene: NA; clone size: once; J gene: TRBJ2-5; CDR3 protein: CASRTGTHETQYF; CDR3 DNA: TGTGCCAGCAGAACGGGAACCCATGAGACCCAGTACTTC
V gene: TRBV7-9; D gene: TRBD2; clone size: NA; J gene: TRBJ2-1; CDR3 protein: CASSKTLAGEYNEQFF; CDR3 DNA: TGTGCCAGCAGCAAAACTCTAGCGGGAGAATACAATGAGCAGTTCTTC
V gene: TRBV18; D gene: NA; clone size: NA; J gene: TRBJ2-1; CDR3 protein: CASSPVQGNNEQFF; CDR3 DNA: TGTGCCAGCTCACCGGTACAGGGTAACAATGAGCAGTTCTTC
V gene: TRBV7-3; D gene: TRBD2; clone size: NA; J gene: TRBJ2-1; CDR3 protein: CASSLELAGANNEQFF; CDR3 DNA: TGTGCCAGCAGCCTTGAACTAGCGGGAGCAAACAATGAGCAGTTCTTC
V gene: TRBV11-2; D gene: NA; clone size: NA; J gene: TRBJ2-7; CDR3 protein: CASSLRRRNSYEQYF; CDR3 DNA: TGTGCCAGCAGCTTAAGGAGGAGGAACTCCTACGAGCAGTACTTC
V gene: TRBV28; D gene: NA; clone size: NA; J gene: TRBJ1-1; CDR3 protein: CASSSQGFHTEAFF; CDR3 DNA: TGTGCCAGCAGTTCCCAGGGTTTCCATACTGAAGCTTTCTTT
V gene: TRBV5-1; D gene: TRBD2; clone size: NA; J gene: TRBJ2-1; CDR3 protein: CASSPGTSGSYNEQFF; CDR3 DNA: TGCGCCAGCAGCCCAGGGACTAGCGGCTCCTACAATGAGCAGTTCTTC
V gene: TRBV5-1; D gene: NA; clone size: once; J gene: TRBJ2-3; CDR3 protein: CASRPQGSDTQYF; CDR3 DNA: TGCGCCAGCAGGCCACAGGGTTCAGATACGCAGTATTTT
V gene: TRBV21-1; D gene: NA; clone size: NA; J gene: TRBJ1-2; CDR3 protein: CTGWRDRGLYGYTF; CDR3 DNA: TGTACCGGCTGGAGAGACAGGGGGTTGTATGGCTACACCTTC
V gene: TRBV7-3; D gene: TRBD1; clone size: once; J gene: TRBJ2-3; CDR3 protein: CASSLTGGQGTDTQYF; CDR3 DNA: TGTGCCAGCAGCTTAACGGGGGGACAGGGCACAGATACGCAGTATTTT
V gene: TRBV10-2; D gene: TRBD1; clone size: NA; J gene: TRBJ1-5; CDR3 protein: CASWDRGINQPQHF; CDR3 DNA: TGCGCCAGCTGGGACAGGGGAATCAATCAGCCCCAGCATTTT
V gene: TRBV7-9; D gene: TRBD1; clone size: NA; J gene: TRBJ2-5; CDR3 protein: CASSLLDRQETQYF; CDR3 DNA: TGTGCCAGCAGCTTACTGGACAGGCAAGAGACCCAGTACTTC
V gene: TRBV28; D gene: TRBD2; clone size: NA; J gene: TRBJ2-5; CDR3 protein: CASSTTRGGQETQYF; CDR3 DNA: TGTGCCAGCAGCACAACACGGGGGGGCCAAGAGACCCAGTACTTC
V gene: TRBV13; D gene: TRBD2; clone size: NA; J gene: TRBJ2-7; CDR3 protein: CASSLVGWSREEREQYF; CDR3 DNA: TGTGCCAGCAGCTTAGTTGGTTGGTCCCGGGAGGAACGCGAGCAGTACTTC
V gene: TRBV28; D gene: TRBD1; clone size: NA; J gene: TRBJ1-1; CDR3 protein: CASSSTRTGGLMNTEAFF; CDR3 DNA: TGTGCCAGCAGTAGCACCCGGACAGGGGGCCTCATGAACACTGAAGCTTTCTTT
V gene: TRBV20-1; D gene: NA; clone size: NA; J gene: TRBJ1-5; CDR3 protein: CSAPLGEPQHF; CDR3 DNA: TGCAGTGCGCCATTGGGAGAGCCCCAGCATTTT
V gene: TRBV2; D gene: NA; clone size: NA; J gene: TRBJ1-2; CDR3 protein: CASSADLVPPGYGYTF; CDR3 DNA: TGTGCCAGCAGTGCAGATCTAGTGCCTCCTGGCTATGGCTACACCTTC
V gene: TRBV7-9; D gene: NA; clone size: NA; J gene: TRBJ1-4; CDR3 protein: CASSTTVTNEKLFF; CDR3 DNA: TGTGCCAGCAGCACGACAGTGACTAATGAAAAACTGTTTTTT
V gene: TRBV4-1; D gene: NA; clone size: once; J gene: TRBJ1-1; CDR3 protein: CASSQEGASSSEAFF; CDR3 DNA: TGCGCCAGCAGCCAAGAAGGGGCCTCTTCCTCTGAAGCTTTCTTT
V gene: TRBV11-2; D gene: TRBD1; clone size: once; J gene: TRBJ2-7; CDR3 protein: CASSFSTGNYEQYF; CDR3 DNA: TGTGCCAGCAGCTTCTCGACAGGGAACTACGAGCAGTACTTC
V gene: TRBV4-3; D gene: NA; clone size: NA; J gene: TRBJ1-6; CDR3 protein: CASSQGAWTVPNSPLHF; CDR3 DNA: TGCGCCAGCAGCCAAGGTGCCTGGACAGTTCCGAATTCACCCCTCCACTTT
V gene: TRBV5-4; D gene: NA; clone size: NA; J gene: TRBJ2-7; CDR3 protein: CASSLEPGDSYEQYF; CDR3 DNA: TGTGCCAGCAGCTTGGAACCGGGGGACTCCTACGAGCAGTACTTC
V gene: TRBV29-1; D gene: NA; clone size: few; J gene: TRBJ1-1; CDR3 protein: CSTRLQNTEAFF; CDR3 DNA: TGCAGCACTAGACTGCAGAACACTGAAGCTTTCTTT
V gene: TRBV11-1; D gene: NA; clone size: NA; J gene: TRBJ1-1; CDR3 protein: CASSGDTPWAFF; CDR3 DNA: TGTGCCAGCAGCGGGGACACTCCGTGGGCTTTCTTT
V gene: TRBV7-2; D gene: TRBD2; clone size: NA; J gene: TRBJ2-3; CDR3 protein: CASSFREGPSDTQYF; CDR3 DNA: TGTGCCAGCAGCTTCCGGGAGGGCCCTTCAGATACGCAGTATTTT
V gene: TRBV13; D gene: NA; clone size: NA; J gene: TRBJ2-3; CDR3 protein: CASSSGTTSTDTQYF; CDR3 DNA: TGTGCCAGCAGCTCCGGGACAACTAGCACAGATACGCAGTATTTT
V gene: TRBV7-9; D gene: TRBD1; clone size: once; J gene: TRBJ2-7; CDR3 protein: CASSLDRGFIYEQYF; CDR3 DNA: TGTGCCAGCAGCTTGGACAGGGGGTTTATCTACGAGCAGTACTTC
V gene: TRBV27; D gene: NA; clone size: once; J gene: TRBJ1-3; CDR3 protein: CASSLQGSGNTIYF; CDR3 DNA: TGTGCCAGCAGTTTACAGGGGTCTGGAAACACCATATATTTT
V gene: TRBV4-3; D gene: TRBD1; clone size: NA; J gene: TRBJ1-1; CDR3 protein: CASSQPVSRDREAFF; CDR3 DNA: TGCGCCAGCAGCCAGCCTGTCTCCCGGGACAGAGAAGCTTTCTTT
V gene: TRBV6-5; D gene: TRBD1; clone size: few; J gene: TRBJ1-2; CDR3 protein: CASRMGQGLYGYTF; CDR3 DNA: TGTGCCAGCAGGATGGGACAGGGACTCTATGGCTACACCTTC
V gene: TRBV6-5; D gene: NA; clone size: NA; J gene: TRBJ1-1; CDR3 protein: CASSYSRWSEAFF; CDR3 DNA: TGTGCCAGCAGTTACTCGAGATGGTCTGAAGCTTTCTTT
V gene: TRBV7-2; D gene: NA; clone size: NA; J gene: TRBJ2-7; CDR3 protein: CASSLVHSSYEQYF; CDR3 DNA: TGTGCCAGCAGCTTAGTGCACAGCTCCTACGAGCAGTACTTC
V gene: TRBV7-3; D gene: NA; clone size: NA; J gene: TRBJ2-1; CDR3 protein: CASSSSDSGSYNEQFF; CDR3 DNA: TGTGCCAGCAGCTCCTCGGATAGCGGCTCCTACAATGAGCAGTTCTTC
V gene: TRBV10-1; D gene: TRBD2; clone size: NA; J gene: TRBJ2-7; CDR3 protein: CAWRQTSGSQSSYEQYF; CDR3 DNA: TGCGCCTGGAGACAAACTAGCGGGAGCCAGAGCTCCTACGAGCAGTACTTC
V gene: TRBV5-4; D gene: TRBD1; clone size: NA; J gene: TRBJ1-2; CDR3 protein: CASSTGTGMDAGYGYTF; CDR3 DNA: TGTGCCAGCAGCACCGGGACAGGGATGGATGCTGGCTATGGCTACACCTTC
V gene: TRBV5-1; D gene: TRBD2; clone size: NA; J gene: TRBJ2-1; CDR3 protein: CASSLYLAGVSYNEQFF; CDR3 DNA: TGCGCCAGCAGCTTGTATTTAGCGGGAGTGTCCTACAATGAGCAGTTCTTC
V gene: TRBV19; D gene: TRBD1; clone size: NA; J gene: TRBJ1-5; CDR3 protein: CASSRDRVGNQPQHF; CDR3 DNA: TGTGCCAGTAGTAGGGACAGGGTGGGCAATCAGCCCCAGCATTTT
V gene: TRBV5-6; D gene: TRBD1; clone size: few; J gene: TRBJ1-1; CDR3 protein: CASSLPGGNTEAFF; CDR3 DNA: TGTGCCAGCAGCTTACCAGGGGGCAACACTGAAGCTTTCTTT
V gene: TRBV5-1; D gene: NA; clone size: NA; J gene: TRBJ1-3; CDR3 protein: CASSLDSLLFGNTIYF; CDR3 DNA: TGCGCCAGCAGCTTGGACTCATTGCTATTTGGAAACACCATATATTTT
V gene: TRBV4-2; D gene: TRBD1; clone size: NA; J gene: TRBJ2-3; CDR3 protein: CASSQVGQANTDTQYF; CDR3 DNA: TGTGCCAGCAGCCAAGTCGGACAGGCAAACACAGATACGCAGTATTTT
V gene: TRBV7-8; D gene: NA; clone size: NA; J gene: TRBJ2-7; CDR3 protein: CASTPPQGYEQYF; CDR3 DNA: TGTGCCAGCACCCCACCTCAGGGCTACGAGCAGTACTTC
V gene: TRBV28; D gene: NA; clone size: NA; J gene: TRBJ2-5; CDR3 protein: CASSLTGRGETQYF; CDR3 DNA: TGTGCCAGCAGTTTGACAGGGCGGGGAGAGACCCAGTACTTC
V gene: TRBV27; D gene: TRBD2; clone size: NA; J gene: TRBJ2-7; CDR3 protein: CASSPRLAGVYEQYF; CDR3 DNA: TGTGCCAGCAGTCCCAGACTAGCGGGAGTGTACGAGCAGTACTTC
V gene: TRBV5-1; D gene: NA; clone size: NA; J gene: TRBJ1-4; CDR3 protein: CASSLVGTNEKLFF; CDR3 DNA: TGCGCCAGCAGCTTGGTGGGCACTAATGAAAAACTGTTTTTT
V gene: TRBV28; D gene: TRBD2; clone size: NA; J gene: TRBJ2-4; CDR3 protein: CASSFPLVAGGEAKNIQYF; CDR3 DNA: TGTGCCAGCAGTTTCCCCCTGGTAGCGGGAGGCGAGGCCAAAAACATTCAGTACTTC
V gene: TRBV4-1; D gene: TRBD2; clone size: once; J gene: TRBJ2-2; CDR3 protein: CASSHAPGGGLLNTGELFF; CDR3 DNA: TGCGCCAGCAGCCATGCCCCGGGGGGGGGACTACTAAACACCGGGGAGCTGTTTTTT